The clone carrying this TCR beta chain was seen repeatedly, ten times or more. Breast cancer patients provided tissue from their axillary draining lymph nodes. The data originate from a study of breast tumors, draining lymph nodes, adjacent tissues. TCRdb called the multiplex PCR reads again in MiXCR, with one record for every CDR3 protein. The profile covers around 130,000 distinct CDR3 sequences, with 21% appearing a single time and about 2.2% taken by the ten largest. The CDR3 sequence is 13 residues long. The V end lost 4 bases, the J end lost 8 bases, and 15 bases lay between the germline ends. CDR1 is SQVTM and CDR2 is ANQGSEA in the germline V gene.

Input material: axillary lymph node tissue. This clonotype was sampled from a female donor with breast cancer. Some clones in this sample may be carry-over from other donors' samples. This rearrangement joins TRBV29-1 to TRBJ2-1; D possibly corresponds to TRBD1 (5 bases). The CDR3 region is CSVASTVSDEQFF. Written as DNA, the CDR3 is TGCAGCGTTGCATCGACAGTGAGCGATGAGCAGTTCTTC.